The subject of this entry is one T cell receptor beta chain. Its specificity is not known. The same CDR3 arises from other DNA sequences in this sample as well. This entry comes from a study of OX40 agonist ivuxolimab in advanced cancers. The study, taken as a whole, reports: Expanded clones tended on average to be more numerous among CD8+ T cells than CD4+.

The table came from immunoSEQ multiplex PCR; TCRdb's copy has only in-frame clones and leaves some out. The sample contains 70,000 to 80,000 clones, 89% of which appear only once. Trimming left V 8 bases short and J 6 bases short, with 22 bases between. The CDR3 is 16 residues long. Germline V gene sequence: CDR1 SNHLY, CDR2 FYNNEI. This specimen consisted of CD4+ or CD8+ T cells sorted from blood, obtained in a trial of the OX40 agonist ivuxolimab. The origin of this receptor is an adult with an advanced solid tumor such as melanoma, head and neck, liver or kidney cancer. V usage is TRBV2 and J usage is TRBJ2-2; D may be TRBD1 or TRBD2 (9 bases each). CDR3: CASGGQGLAFAGELFF. DNA of the CDR3: TGTGCCAGCGGGGGACAGGGACTAGCTTTCGCCGGGGAGCTGTTTTTT.